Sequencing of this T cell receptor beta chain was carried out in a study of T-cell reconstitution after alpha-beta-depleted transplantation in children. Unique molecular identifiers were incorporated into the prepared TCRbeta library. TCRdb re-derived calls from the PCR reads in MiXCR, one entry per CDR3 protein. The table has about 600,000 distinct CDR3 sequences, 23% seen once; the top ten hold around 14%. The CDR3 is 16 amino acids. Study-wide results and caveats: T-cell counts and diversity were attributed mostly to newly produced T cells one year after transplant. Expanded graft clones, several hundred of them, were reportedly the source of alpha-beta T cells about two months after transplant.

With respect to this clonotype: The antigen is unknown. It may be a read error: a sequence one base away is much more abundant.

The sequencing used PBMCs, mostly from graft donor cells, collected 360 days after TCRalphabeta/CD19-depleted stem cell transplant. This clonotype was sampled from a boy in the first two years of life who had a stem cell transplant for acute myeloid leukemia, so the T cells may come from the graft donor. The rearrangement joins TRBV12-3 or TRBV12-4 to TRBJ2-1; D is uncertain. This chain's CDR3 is CASSRDQAYSYNEHFF. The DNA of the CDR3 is TGTGCCAGCAGCCGTGATCAGGCTTACTCCTACAATGAGCACTTCTTC.